This T cell receptor beta chain was identified in a study of cytomegalovirus exposure and HLA in healthy donors. 13 Jbeta primers and 60 Vbeta primers were used for the PCR. Clones were sequenced by immunoSEQ multiplex PCR, and TCRdb holds only the in-frame ones, with some missing. Of 200,000 to 250,000 clones listed, 76% are singletons. Study-wide findings and caveats: Cytomegalovirus-associated TCR beta chains were listed, numbering 150 to 200. By HLA locus, TCR association rates varied in a later analysis, with DRB1 showing the most and HLA-C the fewest.

A single count supports this clone. Its antigen is as yet unknown. The source material was PBMCs. The origin of this receptor is a man younger than 35 in good health and CMV-seronegative.

CDR3 region: CASSPGTSGAYEQYF. CDR3 coding DNA: TGCGCCAGCAGCCCAGGGACTAGCGGCGCCTACGAGCAGTACTTC. This chain connects TRBV4-1 to TRBJ2-7, with 11 positions matching TRBD2. This CDR3 has 15 residues. The germline CDR1 and CDR2 sequences are MGHRA and YSYEKL. V shed 4 bases, J shed 2 bases, and the junction held 4 bases outside the gene matches.